The sample holds a few counts of the clone carrying this TCR beta chain. This specimen belongs to a study of blood T cell repertoires in COVID-19. Authors' methods: Reference gene primer amplification gave estimated nucleated cell counts. TCRdb's table, derived via immunoSEQ multiplex PCR, lists solely in-frame clones and lacks some. V and J calls and clone size come straight from that table; D and trimming were deduced from the DNA. The sample gives fewer than 300,000 clones, 70% to 90% of which show up once; less than 6.5% is in the top ten. V lost 5 bases and J lost 4; bases outside the gene matches: 10. The germline CDR1 and CDR2 sequences are LNHDA and SQIVND (reference sequence). There are 16 residues in the CDR3.

The specimen sequenced was peripheral blood. The TCR was taken from a man aged 45 to 65 with active or convalescent COVID-19. The chain links TRBV19 to TRBJ2-5; 10 nucleotides match TRBD2. Here the CDR3 DNA reads TGTGCCAGTAGTTCGGCTAGCGGGAGTGTAAGAGAGACCCAGTACTTC. Amino acids: CASSSASGSVRETQYF. Full variable domain (missing parts from reference TRBV19 and TRBJ2-5): DGGITQSPKYLFRKEGQNVTLSCEQNLNHDAMYWYRQDPGQGLRLIYYSQIVNDFQKGDIAEGYSVSREKKESFPLTVTSAQKNPTAFYLCASSSASGSVRETQYFGPGTRLLVL.